This TCR beta chain was sequenced for a study of shared clonotypes between healthy human individuals. The overall study: Per-donor plates numbered three CD4 naive, three CD4 memory, two CD8 naive and one CD8 memory.

This clone was found once. It was into CD45RA+ naive and CD45RA-negative memory subsets that the CD4+ cells were split. The CDR3 loop spans 18 amino acids. Losses at the gene ends were 3 bases for V and 12 bases for J; bases not matched to a gene: 17. Germline V lookup: CDR1 SGHDN, CDR2 FVKESK. This table comes from immunoSEQ multiplex PCR, and its TCRdb copy is limited to in-frame clones, with some not included. The sample carries 2.3 million or so clones, about 92% recorded once. V usage is TRBV14 and J usage is TRBJ2-1; 13 nucleotides align to TRBD2. Material: naive CD4+ T cells from PBMCs. As to subset: CD45RA+ positively selected. The TCR sequence derives from a man in his late teens or twenties in good health. Some clones in this sample may be carry-over from other donors' samples. As DNA, the CDR3 is TGTGCCAGCAGCCAGCTATCGGCCACTAGCGGGAGGGCCTCGGTGCAGTTCTTC. Translated: CASSQLSATSGRASVQFF.